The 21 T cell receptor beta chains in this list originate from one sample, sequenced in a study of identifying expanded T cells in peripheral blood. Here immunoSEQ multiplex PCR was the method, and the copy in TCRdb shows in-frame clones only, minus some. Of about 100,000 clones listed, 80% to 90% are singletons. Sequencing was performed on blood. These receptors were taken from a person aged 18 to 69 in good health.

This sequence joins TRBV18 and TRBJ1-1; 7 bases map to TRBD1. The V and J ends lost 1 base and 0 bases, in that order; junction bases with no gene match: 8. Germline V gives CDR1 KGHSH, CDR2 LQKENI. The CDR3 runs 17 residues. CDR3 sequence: CASSPRTGHAMNTEAFF. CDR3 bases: TGTGCCAGCTCACCACGGACAGGCCACGCCATGAACACTGAAGCTTTCTTT.

CDR3 residues: CASSPSGYGGYGYTF. The CDR3 DNA reads as TGTGCCAGCAGCCCCTCGGGATACGGCGGGTATGGCTACACCTTC. V gene TRBV9 combines with J gene TRBJ1-2; no firm D call. CDR1 and CDR2 from the germline V gene are SGDLS and YYNGEE. This CDR3 comprises 15 residues. V was trimmed by 4 bases and J by 5 bases, leaving 18 bases between them.

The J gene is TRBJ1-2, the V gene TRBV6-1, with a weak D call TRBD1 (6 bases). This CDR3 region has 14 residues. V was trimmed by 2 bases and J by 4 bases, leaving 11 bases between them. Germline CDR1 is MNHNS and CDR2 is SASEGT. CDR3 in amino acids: CASSETVDSYGYTF. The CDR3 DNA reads TGTGCCAGCAGTGAAACGGTGGACAGCTATGGCTACACCTTC.

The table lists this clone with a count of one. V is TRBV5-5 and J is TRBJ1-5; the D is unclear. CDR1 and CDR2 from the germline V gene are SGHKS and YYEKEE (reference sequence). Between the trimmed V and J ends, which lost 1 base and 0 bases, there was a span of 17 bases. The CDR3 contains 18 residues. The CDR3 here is CASSLTVFEDYSNQPQHF. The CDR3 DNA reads TGTGCCAGCAGCTTGACGGTGTTCGAGGATTATAGCAATCAGCCCCAGCATTTT.

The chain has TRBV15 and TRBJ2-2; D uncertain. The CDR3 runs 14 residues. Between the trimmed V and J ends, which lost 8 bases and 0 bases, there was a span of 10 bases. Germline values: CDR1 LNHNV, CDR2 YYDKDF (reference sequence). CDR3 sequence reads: CATQELANTGELFF. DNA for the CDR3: TGTGCCACCCAGGAATTAGCGAACACCGGGGAGCTGTTTTTT.

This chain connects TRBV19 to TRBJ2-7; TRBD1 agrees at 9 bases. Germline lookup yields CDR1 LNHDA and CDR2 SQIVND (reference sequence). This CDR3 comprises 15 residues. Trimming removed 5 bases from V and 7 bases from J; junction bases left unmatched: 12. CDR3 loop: CASSVHRGRLEEQYF. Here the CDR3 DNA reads TGTGCCAGTAGTGTCCACAGGGGGCGCTTAGAAGAGCAGTACTTC.

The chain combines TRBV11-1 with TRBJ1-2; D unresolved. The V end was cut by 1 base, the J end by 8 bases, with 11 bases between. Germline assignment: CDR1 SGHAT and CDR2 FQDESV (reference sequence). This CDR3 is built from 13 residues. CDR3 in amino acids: CASSLDRAGGYTF. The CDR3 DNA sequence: TGTGCCAGCAGCTTAGATCGTGCGGGAGGCTACACCTTC.

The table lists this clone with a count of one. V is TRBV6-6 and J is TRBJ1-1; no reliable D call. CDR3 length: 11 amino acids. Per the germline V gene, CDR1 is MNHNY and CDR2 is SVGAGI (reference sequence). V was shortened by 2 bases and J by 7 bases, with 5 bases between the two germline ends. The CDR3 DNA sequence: TGTGCCAGCAGTTACACGCATGAAGCTTTCTTT. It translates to CASSYTHEAFF.

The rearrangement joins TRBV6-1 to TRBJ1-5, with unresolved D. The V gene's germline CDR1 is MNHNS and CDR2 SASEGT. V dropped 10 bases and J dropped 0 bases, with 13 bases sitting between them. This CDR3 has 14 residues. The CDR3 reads CAISDTYSNQPQHF. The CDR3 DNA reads TGTGCCATCTCAGACACCTATAGCAATCAGCCCCAGCATTTT.

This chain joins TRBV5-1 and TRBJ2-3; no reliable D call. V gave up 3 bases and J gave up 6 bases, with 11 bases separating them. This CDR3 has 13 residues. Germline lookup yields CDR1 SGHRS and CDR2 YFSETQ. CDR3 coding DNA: TGCGCCAGCAGCTCCCCCTTGCTGGATACGCAGTATTTT. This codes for CASSSPLLDTQYF.

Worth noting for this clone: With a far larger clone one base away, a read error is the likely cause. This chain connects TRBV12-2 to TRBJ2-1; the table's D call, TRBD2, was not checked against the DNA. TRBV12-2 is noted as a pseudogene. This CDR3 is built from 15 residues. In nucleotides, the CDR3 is TGTGCAAGTCGTGCGGGGGGAGGGTCCTACAATGAGCAGTTCTTC. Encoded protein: CASRAGGGSYNEQFF.

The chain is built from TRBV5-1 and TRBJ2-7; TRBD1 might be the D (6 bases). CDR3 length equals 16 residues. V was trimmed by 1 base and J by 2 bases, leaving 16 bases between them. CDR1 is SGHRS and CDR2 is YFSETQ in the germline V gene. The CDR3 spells CASSLRTDVFAYEQYF. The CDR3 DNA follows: TGCGCCAGCAGCTTGAGGACAGACGTTTTCGCCTACGAGCAGTACTTC.

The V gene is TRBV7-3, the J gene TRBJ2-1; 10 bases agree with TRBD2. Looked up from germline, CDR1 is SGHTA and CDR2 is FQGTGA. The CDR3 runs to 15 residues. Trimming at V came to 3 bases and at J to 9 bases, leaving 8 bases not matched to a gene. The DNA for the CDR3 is TGTGCCAGCAGCTTTGCGCTAGCGGGAGCGGGTGAGCAGTTCTTC. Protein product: CASSFALAGAGEQFF.

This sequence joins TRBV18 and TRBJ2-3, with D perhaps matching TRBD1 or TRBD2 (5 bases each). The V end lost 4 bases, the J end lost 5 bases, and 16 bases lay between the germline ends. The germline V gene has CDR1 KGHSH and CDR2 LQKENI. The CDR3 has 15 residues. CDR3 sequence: CASSRDLPGQDTQYF. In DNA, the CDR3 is TGTGCCAGCTCACGGGACCTTCCGGGGCAAGATACGCAGTATTTT.

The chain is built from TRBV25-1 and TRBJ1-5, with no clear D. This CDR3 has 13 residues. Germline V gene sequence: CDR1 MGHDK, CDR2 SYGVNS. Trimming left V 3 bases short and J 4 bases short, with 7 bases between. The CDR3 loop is CASSDKGNQPQHF. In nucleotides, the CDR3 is TGTGCCAGCAGTGATAAGGGTAATCAGCCCCAGCATTTT.

The CDR3 DNA sequence: TGTGCCAGCAGCTTAGGGGGTTCTAACTATGGCTACACCTTC. It codes for CASSLGGSNYGYTF. The chain combines TRBV7-9 with TRBJ1-2, with D uncertain. CDR1 is SEHNR and CDR2 is FQNEAQ in the germline V gene (reference sequence). The CDR3 has 14 residues. V was clipped by 1 base and J by 0 bases, with 6 bases between them.

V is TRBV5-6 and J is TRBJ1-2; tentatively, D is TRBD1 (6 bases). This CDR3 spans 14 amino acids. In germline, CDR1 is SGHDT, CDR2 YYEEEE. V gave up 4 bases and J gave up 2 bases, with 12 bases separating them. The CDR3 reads CASSVGTYNYGYTF. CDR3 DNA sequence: TGTGCCAGCAGCGTCGGGACATACAACTATGGCTACACCTTC.

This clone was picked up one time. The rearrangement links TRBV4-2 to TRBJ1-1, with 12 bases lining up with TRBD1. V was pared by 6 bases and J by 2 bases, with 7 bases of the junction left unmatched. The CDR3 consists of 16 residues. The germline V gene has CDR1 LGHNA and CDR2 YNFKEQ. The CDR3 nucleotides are TGTGCCAGCAGTCGGGGACAGGGGGCTGGAAACACTGAAGCTTTCTTT. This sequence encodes CASSRGQGAGNTEAFF.

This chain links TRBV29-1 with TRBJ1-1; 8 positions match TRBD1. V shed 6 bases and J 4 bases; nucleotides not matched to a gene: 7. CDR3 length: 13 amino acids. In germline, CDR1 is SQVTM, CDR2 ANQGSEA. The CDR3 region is CSVEDRAATEAFF. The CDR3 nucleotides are TGCAGCGTCGAGGACAGGGCGGCCACTGAAGCTTTCTTT.

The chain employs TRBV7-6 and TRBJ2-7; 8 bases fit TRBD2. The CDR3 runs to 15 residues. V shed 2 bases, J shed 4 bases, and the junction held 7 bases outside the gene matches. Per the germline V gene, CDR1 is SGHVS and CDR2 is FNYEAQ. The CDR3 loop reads CASSLIAGTLYEQYF. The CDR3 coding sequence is TGTGCCAGCAGCTTAATAGCGGGAACCTTATACGAGCAGTACTTC.

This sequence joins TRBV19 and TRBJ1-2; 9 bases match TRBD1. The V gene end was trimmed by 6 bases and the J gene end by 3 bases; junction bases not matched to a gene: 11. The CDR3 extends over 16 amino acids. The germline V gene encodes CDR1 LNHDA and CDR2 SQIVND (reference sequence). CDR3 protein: CASRTIQGASHYGYTF. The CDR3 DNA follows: TGTGCCAGTAGAACAATACAGGGGGCCAGTCACTATGGCTACACCTTC.